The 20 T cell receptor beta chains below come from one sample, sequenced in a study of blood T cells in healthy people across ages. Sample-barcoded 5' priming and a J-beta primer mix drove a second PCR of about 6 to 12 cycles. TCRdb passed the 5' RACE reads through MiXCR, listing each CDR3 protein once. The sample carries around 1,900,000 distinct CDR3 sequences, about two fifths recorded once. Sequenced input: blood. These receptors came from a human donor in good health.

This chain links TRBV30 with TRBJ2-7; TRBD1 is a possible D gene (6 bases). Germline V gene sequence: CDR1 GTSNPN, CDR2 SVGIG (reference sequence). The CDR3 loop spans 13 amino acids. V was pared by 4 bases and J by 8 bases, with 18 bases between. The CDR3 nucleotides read TGTGCCTGGACCGGCACAGGGCAATTTCAGCAGTACTTC. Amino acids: CAWTGTGQFQQYF.

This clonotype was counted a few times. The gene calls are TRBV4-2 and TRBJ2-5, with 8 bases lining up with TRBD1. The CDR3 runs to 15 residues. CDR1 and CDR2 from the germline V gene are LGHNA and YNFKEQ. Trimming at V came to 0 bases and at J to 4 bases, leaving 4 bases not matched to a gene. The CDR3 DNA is TGTGCCAGCAGCCAAGAAAGGGACAGGCGAGAGACCCAGTACTTC. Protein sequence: CASSQERDRRETQYF.

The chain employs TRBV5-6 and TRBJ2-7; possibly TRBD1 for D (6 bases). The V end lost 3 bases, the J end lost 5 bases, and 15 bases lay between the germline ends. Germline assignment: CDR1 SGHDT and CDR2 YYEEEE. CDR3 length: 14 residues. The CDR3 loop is CASSWGQVGDEQYF. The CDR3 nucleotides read TGTGCCAGCAGCTGGGGGCAGGTCGGGGACGAGCAGTACTTC.

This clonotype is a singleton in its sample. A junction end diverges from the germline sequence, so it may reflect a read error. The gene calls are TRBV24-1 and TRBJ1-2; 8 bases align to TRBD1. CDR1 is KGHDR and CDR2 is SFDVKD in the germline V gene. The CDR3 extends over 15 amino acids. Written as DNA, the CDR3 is TGTGTCACCAGTGATCCGGACAGGGATAACTATGGCTACACCTTC. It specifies CVTSDPDRDNYGYTF.

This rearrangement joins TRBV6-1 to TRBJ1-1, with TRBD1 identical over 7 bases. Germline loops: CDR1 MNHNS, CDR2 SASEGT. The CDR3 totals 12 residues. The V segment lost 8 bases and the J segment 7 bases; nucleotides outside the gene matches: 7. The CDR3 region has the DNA TGTGCCAGCGCCCAGGGGGTGAGTGAAGCTTTCTTT. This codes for CASAQGVSEAFF.

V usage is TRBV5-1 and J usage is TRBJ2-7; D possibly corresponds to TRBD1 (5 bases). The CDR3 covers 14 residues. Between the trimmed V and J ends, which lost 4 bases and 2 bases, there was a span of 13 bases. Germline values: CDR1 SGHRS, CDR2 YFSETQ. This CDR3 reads CASSEGADAYEQYF. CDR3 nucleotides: TGCGCCAGCAGCGAAGGGGCGGACGCCTACGAGCAGTACTTC.

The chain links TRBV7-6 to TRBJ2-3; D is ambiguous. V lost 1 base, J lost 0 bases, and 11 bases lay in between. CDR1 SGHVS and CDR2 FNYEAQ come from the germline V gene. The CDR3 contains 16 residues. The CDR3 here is CASSLEASSSTDTQYF. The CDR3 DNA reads TGTGCCAGCAGCTTAGAGGCCTCCTCTAGCACAGATACGCAGTATTTT.

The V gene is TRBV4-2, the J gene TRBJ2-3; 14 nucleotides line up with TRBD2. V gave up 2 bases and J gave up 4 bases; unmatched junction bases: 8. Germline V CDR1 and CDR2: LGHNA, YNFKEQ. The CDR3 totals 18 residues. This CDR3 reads CASSQRTSGGFDADTQYF. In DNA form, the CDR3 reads TGTGCCAGCAGCCAAAGGACTAGCGGGGGGTTCGACGCAGATACGCAGTATTTT.

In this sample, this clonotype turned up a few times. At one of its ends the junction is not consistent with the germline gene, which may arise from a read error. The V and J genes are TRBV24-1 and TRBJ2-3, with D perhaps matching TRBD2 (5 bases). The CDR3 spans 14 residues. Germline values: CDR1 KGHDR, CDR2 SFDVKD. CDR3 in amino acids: CATSDRRRADTQYF. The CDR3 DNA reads TGTGCCACTAGTGATCGGAGGCGGGCAGATACGCAGTATTTT.

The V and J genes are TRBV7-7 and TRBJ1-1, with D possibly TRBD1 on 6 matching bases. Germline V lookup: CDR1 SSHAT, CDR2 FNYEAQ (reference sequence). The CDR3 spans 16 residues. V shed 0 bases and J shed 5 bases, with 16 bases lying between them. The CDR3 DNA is TGTGCCAGCAGCTTAGCGCAGACCTTACAGGGAACTGAAGCTTTCTTT. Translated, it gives CASSLAQTLQGTEAFF.

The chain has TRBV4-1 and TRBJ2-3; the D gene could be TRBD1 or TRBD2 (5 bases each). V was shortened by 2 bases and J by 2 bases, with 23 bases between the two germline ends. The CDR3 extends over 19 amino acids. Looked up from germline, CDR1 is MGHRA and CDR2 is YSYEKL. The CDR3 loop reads CASSQFEWGAGRVTDTQYF. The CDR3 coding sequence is TGCGCCAGCAGCCAATTCGAATGGGGTGCAGGGAGAGTCACAGATACGCAGTATTTT.

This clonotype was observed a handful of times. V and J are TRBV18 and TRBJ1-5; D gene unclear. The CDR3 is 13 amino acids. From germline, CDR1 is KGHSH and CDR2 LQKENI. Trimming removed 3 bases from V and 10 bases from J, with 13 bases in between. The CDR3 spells CASSPGWGGPQHF. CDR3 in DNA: TGTGCCAGCTCACCTGGCTGGGGTGGACCCCAGCATTTT. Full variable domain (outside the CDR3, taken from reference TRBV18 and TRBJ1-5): NAGVMQNPRHLVRRRGQEARLRCSPMKGHSHVYWYRQLPEEGLKFMVYLQKENIIDESGMPKERFSAEFPKEGPSILRIQQVVRGDSAAYFCASSPGWGGPQHFGDGTRLSIL.

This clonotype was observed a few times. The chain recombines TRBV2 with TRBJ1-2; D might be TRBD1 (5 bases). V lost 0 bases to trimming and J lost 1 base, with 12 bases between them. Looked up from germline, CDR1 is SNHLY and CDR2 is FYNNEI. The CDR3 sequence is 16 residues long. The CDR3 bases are TGTGCCAGCAGTGAAGCAGGCAGGGACCGTAACTATGGCTACACCTTC. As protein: CASSEAGRDRNYGYTF.

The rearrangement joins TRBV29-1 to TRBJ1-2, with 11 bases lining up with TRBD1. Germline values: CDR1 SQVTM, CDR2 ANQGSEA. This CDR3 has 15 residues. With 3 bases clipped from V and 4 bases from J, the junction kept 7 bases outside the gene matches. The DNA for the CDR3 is TGCAGCGTTGACCCTGGACAGGGGGCCACCTATGGCTACACCTTC. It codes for CSVDPGQGATYGYTF.

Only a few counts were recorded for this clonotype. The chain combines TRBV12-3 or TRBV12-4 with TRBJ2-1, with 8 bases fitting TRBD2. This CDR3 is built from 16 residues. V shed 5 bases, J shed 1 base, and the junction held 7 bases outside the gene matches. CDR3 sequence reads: CASSLVAGRSYNEQFF. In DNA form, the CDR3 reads TGTGCCAGCAGTCTCGTAGCGGGGAGATCCTACAATGAGCAGTTCTTC.

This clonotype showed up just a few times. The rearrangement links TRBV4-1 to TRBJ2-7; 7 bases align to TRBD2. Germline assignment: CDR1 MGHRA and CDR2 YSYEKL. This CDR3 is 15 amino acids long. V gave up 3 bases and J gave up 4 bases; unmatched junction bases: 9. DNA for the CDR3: TGCGCCAGCAGCCAGAGGTGGGGGGGTTCTTACGAGCAGTACTTC. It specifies CASSQRWGGSYEQYF.

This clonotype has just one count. As DNA, the CDR3 is TGTGCCAGCAGCTTAGGGGACAGGGCGGGGAGCAATCAGCCCCAGCATTTT. It yields the protein CASSLGDRAGSNQPQHF. The V call is TRBV7-9, the J call TRBJ1-5; TRBD1 agrees at 9 bases. This CDR3 has 17 amino acids. Germline V gene lookup returns CDR1 SEHNR and CDR2 FQNEAQ (reference sequence). V lost 1 base, J lost 1 base, and 5 bases stayed unmatched.

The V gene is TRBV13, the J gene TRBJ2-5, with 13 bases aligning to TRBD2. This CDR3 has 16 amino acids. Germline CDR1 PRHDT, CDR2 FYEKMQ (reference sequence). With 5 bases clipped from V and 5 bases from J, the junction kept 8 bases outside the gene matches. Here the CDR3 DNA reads TGTGCCAGCAGCGCACGAGGACTAGCGGGGGACGAGACCCAGTACTTC. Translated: CASSARGLAGDETQYF.

CDR3 sequence (DNA): TGTGCCAGCACCTTGGATCGACAGGGCTTCTACGAGCAGTACTTC. Protein: CASTLDRQGFYEQYF. The genes are TRBV28 and TRBJ2-7, with 7 positions matching TRBD1. Trimming took 7 bases from V and 3 from J; bases not matched to a gene: 12. CDR3 length equals 15 residues. CDR1 is MDHEN and CDR2 is SYDVKM in the germline V gene. The full variable domain, in which reference TRBV28 and TRBJ2-7 provide the parts outside the CDR3, is DVKVTQSSRYLVKRTGEKVFLECVQDMDHENMFWYRQDPGLGLRLIYFSYDVKMKEKGDIPEGYSVSREKKERFSLILESASTNQTSMYLCASTLDRQGFYEQYFGPGTRLTVT.

The CDR3 region is CATSRGKGGSYEQYF. CDR3 DNA sequence: TGTGCCACCAGCAGGGGAAAGGGAGGCTCCTACGAGCAGTACTTC. The J gene is TRBJ2-7, the V gene TRBV15; tentative D call: TRBD2 (6 bases). Germline lookup yields CDR1 LNHNV and CDR2 YYDKDF (reference sequence). The CDR3 runs to 15 residues. The V and J ends lost 3 bases and 0 bases respectively, with 12 bases between them.